This entry is about one T cell receptor beta chain. The V gene's germline CDR1 is SNHLY and CDR2 FYNNEI. Trimming removed 4 bases from V and 4 bases from J; junction bases left unmatched: 4. The CDR3 has 15 amino acids. This entry belongs to a study of T cells of healthy individuals. TCRdb analysed the 5' RACE reads with MiXCR anew, one entry per CDR3 protein. The table has under 70,000 distinct CDR3 sequences, approximately 14% seen once. The receptor's source is a human donor in good health. The rearrangement links TRBV2 to TRBJ1-3, with 10 bases matching TRBD1. CDR3 nucleotides: TGTGCCAGCAGTGGACAGGGGGCCTCCGGAAACACCATATATTTT. Translation: CASSGQGASGNTIYF.